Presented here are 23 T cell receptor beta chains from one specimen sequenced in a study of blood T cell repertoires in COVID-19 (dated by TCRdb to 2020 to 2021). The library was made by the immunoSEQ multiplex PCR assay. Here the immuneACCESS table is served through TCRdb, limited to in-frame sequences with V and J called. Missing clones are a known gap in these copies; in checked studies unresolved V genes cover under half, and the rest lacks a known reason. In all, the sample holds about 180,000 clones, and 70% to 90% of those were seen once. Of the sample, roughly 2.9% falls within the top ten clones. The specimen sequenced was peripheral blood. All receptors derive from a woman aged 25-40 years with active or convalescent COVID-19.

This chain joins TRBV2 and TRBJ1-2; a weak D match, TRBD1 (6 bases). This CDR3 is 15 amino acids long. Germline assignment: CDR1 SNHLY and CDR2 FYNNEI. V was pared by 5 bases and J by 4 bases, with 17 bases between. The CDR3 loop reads CASSQEQTGTYGYTF. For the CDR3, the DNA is TGTGCCAGCAGTCAGGAGCAAACAGGGACCTATGGCTACACCTTC.

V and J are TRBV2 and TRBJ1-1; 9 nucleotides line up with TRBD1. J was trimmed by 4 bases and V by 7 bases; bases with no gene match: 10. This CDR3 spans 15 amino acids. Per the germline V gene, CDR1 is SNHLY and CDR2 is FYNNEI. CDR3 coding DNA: TGTGCCAGCACCAGCGAACAGGGGGCAGGCACTGAAGCTTTCTTT. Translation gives CASTSEQGAGTEAFF.

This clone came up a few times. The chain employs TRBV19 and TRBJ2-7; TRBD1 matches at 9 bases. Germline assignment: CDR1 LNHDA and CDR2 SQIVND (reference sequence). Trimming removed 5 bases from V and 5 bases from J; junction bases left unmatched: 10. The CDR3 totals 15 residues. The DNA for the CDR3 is TGTGCCAGTAGTCAGAGACAGGGGGATTGGGACGAGCAGTACTTC. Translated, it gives CASSQRQGDWDEQYF.

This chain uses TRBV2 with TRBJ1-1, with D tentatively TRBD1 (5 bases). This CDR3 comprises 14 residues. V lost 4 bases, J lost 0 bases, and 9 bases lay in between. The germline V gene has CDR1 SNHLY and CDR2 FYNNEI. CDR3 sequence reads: CASSGDSMNTEAFF. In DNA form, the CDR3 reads TGTGCCAGCAGTGGAGACAGCATGAACACTGAAGCTTTCTTT.

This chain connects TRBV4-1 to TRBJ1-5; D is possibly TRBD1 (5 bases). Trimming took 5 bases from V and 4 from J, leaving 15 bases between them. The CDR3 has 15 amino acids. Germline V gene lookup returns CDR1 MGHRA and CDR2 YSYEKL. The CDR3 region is CASSNPKGVNQPQHF. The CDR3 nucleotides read TGCGCCAGCAGCAACCCTAAAGGGGTTAATCAGCCCCAGCATTTT.

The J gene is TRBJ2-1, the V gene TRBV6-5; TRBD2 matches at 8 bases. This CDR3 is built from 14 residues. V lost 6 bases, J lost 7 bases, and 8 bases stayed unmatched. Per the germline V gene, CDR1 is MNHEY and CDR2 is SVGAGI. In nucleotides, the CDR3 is TGTGCCAGCAGCCGCCGGGAGGGTAAGAATGAGCAGTTCTTC. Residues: CASSRREGKNEQFF.

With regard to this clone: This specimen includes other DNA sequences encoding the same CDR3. CDR3 nucleotide sequence: TGTGCCAGCAGCCAAGATCTGCGGGGAAACTATGGCTACACCTTC. It specifies CASSQDLRGNYGYTF. The V and J genes are TRBV3-1 (or the pseudogene TRBV3-2) and TRBJ1-2; no definite D call. The V and J ends lost 0 bases and 2 bases respectively, with 10 bases between them. This CDR3 is built from 15 residues. Germline V lookup: CDR1 LGHDT, CDR2 YNNKEL (reference sequence).

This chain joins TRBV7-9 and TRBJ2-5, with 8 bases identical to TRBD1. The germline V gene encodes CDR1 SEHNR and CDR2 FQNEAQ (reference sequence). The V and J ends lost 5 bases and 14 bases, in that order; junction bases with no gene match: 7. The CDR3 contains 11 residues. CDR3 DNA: TGTGCCAGCAGCGACCGGGACAGGAGTTACTTC. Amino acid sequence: CASSDRDRSYF.

The CDR3 reads CASSLFLGQETQYF. The CDR3 DNA follows: TGTGCCAGCAGCTTATTTCTAGGCCAAGAGACCCAGTACTTC. The gene calls are TRBV7-9 and TRBJ2-5; D is unresolved. Germline CDR1 and CDR2: SEHNR and FQNEAQ (reference sequence). This CDR3 has 14 residues. With 2 bases removed from V and 1 base from J, the gap between germline ends came to 8 bases.

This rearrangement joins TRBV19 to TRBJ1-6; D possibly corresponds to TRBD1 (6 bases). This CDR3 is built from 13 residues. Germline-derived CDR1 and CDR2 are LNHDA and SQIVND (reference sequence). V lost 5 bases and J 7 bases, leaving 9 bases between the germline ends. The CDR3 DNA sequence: TGTGCCAGTAGTGTCCAGGGGAATTCACCCCTCCACTTT. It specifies CASSVQGNSPLHF.

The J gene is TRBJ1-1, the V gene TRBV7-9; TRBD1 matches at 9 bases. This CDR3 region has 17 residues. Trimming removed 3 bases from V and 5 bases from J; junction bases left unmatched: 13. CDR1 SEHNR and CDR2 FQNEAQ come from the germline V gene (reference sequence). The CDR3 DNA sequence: TGTGCCAGCAGCTTCGGGGACTCGGACAGGGGAGGGACTGAAGCTTTCTTT. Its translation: CASSFGDSDRGGTEAFF.

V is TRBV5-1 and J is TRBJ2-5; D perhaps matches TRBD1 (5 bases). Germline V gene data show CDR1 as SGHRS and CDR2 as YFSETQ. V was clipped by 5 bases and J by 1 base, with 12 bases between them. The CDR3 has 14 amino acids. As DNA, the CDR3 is TGCGCCAGCAGTACAGGAAGGCGCCAAGAGACCCAGTACTTC. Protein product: CASSTGRRQETQYF.

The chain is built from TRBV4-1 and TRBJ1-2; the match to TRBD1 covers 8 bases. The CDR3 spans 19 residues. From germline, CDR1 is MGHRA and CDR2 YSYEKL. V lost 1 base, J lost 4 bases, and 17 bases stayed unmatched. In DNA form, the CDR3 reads TGCGCCAGCAGCCAAGCCACCGGGACAGGTTTGGCCCCGGGCTATGGCTACACCTTC. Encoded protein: CASSQATGTGLAPGYGYTF.

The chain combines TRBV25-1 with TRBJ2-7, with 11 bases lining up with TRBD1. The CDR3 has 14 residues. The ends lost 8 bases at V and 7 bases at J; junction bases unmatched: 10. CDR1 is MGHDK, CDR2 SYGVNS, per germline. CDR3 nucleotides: TGTGCCAGCCTGGGGACAGGGGGATCTTCTGAGCAGTACTTC. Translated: CASLGTGGSSEQYF.

The CDR3 is CASSFGMEGTLHLHEQYF. CDR3 sequence (DNA): TGTGCCAGCAGCTTTGGGATGGAGGGGACTCTCCACCTCCACGAGCAGTACTTC. This chain joins TRBV5-8 and TRBJ2-7, with a weak D call TRBD2 (6 bases). Germline CDR1 is SGHTS and CDR2 is YDEGEE. The germline V and J ends were trimmed by 2 bases and 5 bases, with 26 bases remaining between them. The CDR3 covers 18 residues.

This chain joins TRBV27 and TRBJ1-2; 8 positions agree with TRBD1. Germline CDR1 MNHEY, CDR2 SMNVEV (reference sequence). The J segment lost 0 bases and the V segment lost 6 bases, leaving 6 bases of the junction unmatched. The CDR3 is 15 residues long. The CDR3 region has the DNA TGTGCCAGCAGAGTAACAGGGGGGACTAACTATGGCTACACCTTC. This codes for CASRVTGGTNYGYTF.

CDR3 protein: CASTPLGKILDRENQPQHF. The DNA of the CDR3 is TGTGCCAGCACCCCCCTGGGAAAAATACTGGACAGGGAGAATCAGCCCCAGCATTTT. The chain has TRBV27 and TRBJ1-5; 8 bases fit TRBD1. The V segment lost 7 bases and the J segment 4 bases; nucleotides outside the gene matches: 21. Germline-derived CDR1 and CDR2 are MNHEY and SMNVEV (reference sequence). The length of the CDR3 is 19 residues.

The CDR3 nucleotides are TGTGCCAGCAGCCAAGATTTACAGGGGACGGAACAGCCCCAGCATTTT. As protein: CASSQDLQGTEQPQHF. The chain carries TRBV4-2 and TRBJ1-5, with 7 bases lining up with TRBD1. Trimming removed 0 bases from V and 7 bases from J; junction bases left unmatched: 9. CDR1 is LGHNA and CDR2 is YNFKEQ in the germline V gene. There are 16 residues in the CDR3.

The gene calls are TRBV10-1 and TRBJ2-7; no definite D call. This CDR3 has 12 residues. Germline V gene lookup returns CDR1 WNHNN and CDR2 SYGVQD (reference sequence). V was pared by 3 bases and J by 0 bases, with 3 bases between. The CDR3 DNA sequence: TGCGCCAGCAGTGACCTCTCCTACGAGCAGTACTTC. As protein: CASSDLSYEQYF.

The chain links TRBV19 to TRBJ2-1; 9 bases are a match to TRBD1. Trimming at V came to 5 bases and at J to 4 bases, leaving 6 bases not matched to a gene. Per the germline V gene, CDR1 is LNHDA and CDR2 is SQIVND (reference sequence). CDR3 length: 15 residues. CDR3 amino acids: CASSQQGARYNEQFF. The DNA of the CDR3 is TGTGCCAGTAGTCAACAGGGGGCTAGGTACAATGAGCAGTTCTTC.

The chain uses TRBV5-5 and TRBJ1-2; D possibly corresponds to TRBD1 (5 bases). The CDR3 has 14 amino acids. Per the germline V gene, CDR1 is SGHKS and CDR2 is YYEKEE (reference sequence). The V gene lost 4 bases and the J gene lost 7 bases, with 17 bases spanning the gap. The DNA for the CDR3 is TGTGCCAGCAGCCCCACAAATGAAAGGGGTGGCTACACCTTC. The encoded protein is CASSPTNERGGYTF.

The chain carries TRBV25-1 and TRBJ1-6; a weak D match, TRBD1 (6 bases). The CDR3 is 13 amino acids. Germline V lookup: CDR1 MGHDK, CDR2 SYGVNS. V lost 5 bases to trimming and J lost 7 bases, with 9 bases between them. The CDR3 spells CASSRGSNSPLHF. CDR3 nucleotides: TGTGCCAGCAGTAGGGGGTCGAATTCACCCCTCCACTTT.

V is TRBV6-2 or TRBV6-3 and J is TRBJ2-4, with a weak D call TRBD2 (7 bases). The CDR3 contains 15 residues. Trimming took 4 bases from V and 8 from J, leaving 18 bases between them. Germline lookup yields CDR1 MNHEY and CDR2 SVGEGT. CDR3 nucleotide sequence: TGTGCCAGCAGTTCTAAGGACGGGGAGGGGGACATTCAGTACTTC. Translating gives CASSSKDGEGDIQYF.